This TCR beta chain came from a study of cytomegalovirus exposure and HLA in healthy donors. Findings and limits, study-wide: Most subjects had HLA-A and HLA-B alleles reportedly predicted accurately by TCR beta sequences. Cytomegalovirus-associated TCR beta chains were listed, numbering 164.

V lost 5 bases, J lost 5 bases, and 9 bases lay in between. Per germline, CDR1 SGHAT and CDR2 FQNNGV. The CDR3 extends over 12 amino acids. To note about this clone: What it recognizes is unknown.

PCR involved 60 Vbeta and 13 Jbeta primers. Some clones are missing from TCRdb's copy, which holds only in-frame ones; the method was immunoSEQ multiplex PCR. The sample consists of over 65,000 clones, 65% to 70% of them appearing once. The origin of this receptor is a woman aged 45 to 65 in good health and CMV-seropositive. Specimen: PBMCs. This chain connects TRBV11-2 to TRBJ2-5; D gene uncertain. The CDR3 spells CASSPRRETQYF. CDR3 sequence (DNA): TGTGCCAGCAGCCCGCGTCGGGAGACCCAGTACTTC.